What follows describes a single T cell receptor beta chain. This specimen belongs to a study of T cell changes during pregnancy in multiple sclerosis. TCRdb's table, derived via immunoSEQ multiplex PCR, lists solely in-frame clones and lacks some. The repertoire holds about 68,000 clones, with approximately 91% as singletons. V lost 4 bases to trimming and J lost 5 bases, with 11 bases between them. The CDR3 has 13 amino acids. CDR1 is SEHNR and CDR2 is FQNEAQ in the germline V gene (reference sequence). Specimen: peripheral blood, collected in the first trimester of pregnancy. The chain carries TRBV7-9 and TRBJ1-1, with unresolved D. This receptor was taken from a female donor with multiple sclerosis, enrolled in a pregnancy study. The CDR3 spells CASSYPAGTEAFF. The CDR3 region has the DNA TGTGCCAGCAGCTACCCAGCGGGGACTGAAGCTTTCTTT.